This paragraph reports one TCR beta chain. What it binds is not known. Clones were read by immunoSEQ multiplex PCR, and TCRdb kept only the in-frame ones, dropping some. The repertoire has some 30,000 clones, about nine tenths of them found once; the top ten carry 4.8%. This sample was included in a study of OX40 agonist ivuxolimab in advanced cancers. Study-level results: There were, on average, more expanded clones in CD8+ T cells than in CD4+.

The germline gives CDR1 MGHDK, CDR2 SYGVNS. The V end was cut by 4 bases, the J end by 2 bases, with 17 bases between. The length of the CDR3 is 16 residues. The sequence came from an adult with an advanced solid tumor such as melanoma, head and neck, liver or kidney cancer. The chain is built from TRBV25-1 and TRBJ1-2; D remains ambiguous. Sequenced here: CD4+ or CD8+ T cells sorted from blood, sampled in a trial of the OX40 agonist ivuxolimab. This CDR3 reads CASSADRWSVNYGYTF. DNA of the CDR3: TGTGCCAGCAGTGCAGACCGTTGGTCAGTCAACTATGGCTACACCTTC.